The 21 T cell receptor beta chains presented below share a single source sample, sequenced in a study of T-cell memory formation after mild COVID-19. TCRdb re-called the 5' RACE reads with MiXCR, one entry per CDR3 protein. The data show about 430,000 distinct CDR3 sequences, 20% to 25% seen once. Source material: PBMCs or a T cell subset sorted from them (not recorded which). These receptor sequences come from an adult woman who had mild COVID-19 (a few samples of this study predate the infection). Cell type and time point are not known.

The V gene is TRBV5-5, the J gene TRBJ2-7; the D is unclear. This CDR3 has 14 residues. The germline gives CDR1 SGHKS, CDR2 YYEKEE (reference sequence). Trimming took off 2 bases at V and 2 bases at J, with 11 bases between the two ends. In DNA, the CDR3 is TGTGCCAGCAGCTTTGGTCAGAACACCTACGAGCAGTACTTC. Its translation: CASSFGQNTYEQYF.

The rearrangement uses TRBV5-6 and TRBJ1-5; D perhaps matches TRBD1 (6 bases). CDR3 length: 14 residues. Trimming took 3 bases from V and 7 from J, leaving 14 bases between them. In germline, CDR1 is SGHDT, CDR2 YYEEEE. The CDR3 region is CASSSGGAGQPQHF. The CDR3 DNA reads TGTGCCAGCAGCTCCGGGGGGGCGGGACAGCCCCAGCATTTT. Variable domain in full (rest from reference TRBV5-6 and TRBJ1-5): DAGVTQSPTHLIKTRGQQVTLRCSPKSGHDTVSWYQQALGQGPQFIFQYYEEEERQRGNFPDRFSGHQFPNYSSELNVNALLLGDSALYLCASSSGGAGQPQHFGDGTRLSIL.

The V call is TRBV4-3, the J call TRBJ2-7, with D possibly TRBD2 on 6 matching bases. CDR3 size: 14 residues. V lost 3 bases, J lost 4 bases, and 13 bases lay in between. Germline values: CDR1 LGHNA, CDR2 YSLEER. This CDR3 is CASSHGAGRYEQYF. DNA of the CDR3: TGCGCCAGCAGCCATGGGGCAGGGAGGTACGAGCAGTACTTC.

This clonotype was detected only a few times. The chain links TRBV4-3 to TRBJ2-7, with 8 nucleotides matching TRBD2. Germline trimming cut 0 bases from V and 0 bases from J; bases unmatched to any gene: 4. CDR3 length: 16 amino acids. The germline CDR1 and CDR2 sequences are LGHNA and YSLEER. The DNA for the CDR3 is TGCGCCAGCAGCCAAGAGACCAGCGGGAGCTCCTACGAGCAGTACTTC. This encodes CASSQETSGSSYEQYF.

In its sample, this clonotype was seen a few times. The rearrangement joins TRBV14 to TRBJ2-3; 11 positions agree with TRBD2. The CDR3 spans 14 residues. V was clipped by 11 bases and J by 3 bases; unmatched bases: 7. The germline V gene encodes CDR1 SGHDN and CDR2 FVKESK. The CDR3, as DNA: TGTGCCGCCGAAAGGACTAGCGGGACAGATACGCAGTATTTT. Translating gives CAAERTSGTDTQYF.

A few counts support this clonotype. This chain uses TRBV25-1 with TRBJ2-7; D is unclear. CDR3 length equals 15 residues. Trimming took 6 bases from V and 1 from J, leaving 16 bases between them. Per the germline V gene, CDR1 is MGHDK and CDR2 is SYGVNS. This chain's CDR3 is CASSPMGTGSYEQYF. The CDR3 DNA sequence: TGTGCCAGCAGCCCGATGGGAACGGGTTCCTACGAGCAGTACTTC.

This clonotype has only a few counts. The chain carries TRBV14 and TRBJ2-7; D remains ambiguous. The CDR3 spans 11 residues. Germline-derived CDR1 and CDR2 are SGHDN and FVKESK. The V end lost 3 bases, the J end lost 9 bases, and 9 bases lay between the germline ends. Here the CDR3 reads CASSHGERQYF. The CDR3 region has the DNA TGTGCCAGCAGCCACGGCGAGCGGCAGTACTTC.

The CDR3 coding sequence is TGTGCCAGCAGTTTATCGGGACGGACAGGGAGTAAAGAAGCTTTCTTT. Translating it yields CASSLSGRTGSKEAFF. This chain uses TRBV27 with TRBJ1-1; 8 positions agree with TRBD1. Germline lookup yields CDR1 MNHEY and CDR2 SMNVEV (reference sequence). V lost 0 bases to trimming and J lost 8 bases; unmatched junction nucleotides: 11. The CDR3 has 16 residues.

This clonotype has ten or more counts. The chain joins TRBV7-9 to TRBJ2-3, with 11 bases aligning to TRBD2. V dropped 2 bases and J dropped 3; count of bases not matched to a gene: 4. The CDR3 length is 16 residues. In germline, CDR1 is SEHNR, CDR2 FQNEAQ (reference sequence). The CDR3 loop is CASSLSASGRTDTQYF. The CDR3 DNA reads TGTGCCAGCAGCTTAAGTGCTAGCGGGAGGACAGATACGCAGTATTTT.

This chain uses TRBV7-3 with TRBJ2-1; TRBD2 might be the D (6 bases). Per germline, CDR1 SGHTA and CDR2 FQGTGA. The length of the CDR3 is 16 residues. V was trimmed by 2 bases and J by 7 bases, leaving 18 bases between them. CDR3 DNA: TGTGCCAGCAGCTTATCGGGGGAAAAGAGCCTAAATGAGCAGTTCTTC. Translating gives CASSLSGEKSLNEQFF.

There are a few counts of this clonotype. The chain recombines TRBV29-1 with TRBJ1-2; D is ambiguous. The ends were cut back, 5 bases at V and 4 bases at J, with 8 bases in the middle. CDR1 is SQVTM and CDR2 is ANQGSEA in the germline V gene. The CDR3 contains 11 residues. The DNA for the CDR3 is TGCAGCGTTTTATCTGGCTATGGCTACACCTTC. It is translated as CSVLSGYGYTF.

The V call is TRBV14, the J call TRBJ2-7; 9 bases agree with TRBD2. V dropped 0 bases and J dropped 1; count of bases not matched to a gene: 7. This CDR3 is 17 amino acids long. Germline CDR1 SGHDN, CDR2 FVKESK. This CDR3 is CASSQESSGRASYEQYF. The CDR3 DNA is TGTGCCAGCAGCCAAGAAAGTAGCGGGAGAGCATCCTACGAGCAGTACTTC.

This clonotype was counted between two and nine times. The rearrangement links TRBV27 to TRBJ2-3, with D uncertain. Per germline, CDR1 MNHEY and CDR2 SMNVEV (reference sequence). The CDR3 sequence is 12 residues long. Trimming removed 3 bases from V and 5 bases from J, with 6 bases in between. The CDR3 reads CASSFPQDTQYF. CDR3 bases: TGTGCCAGCAGTTTCCCACAAGATACGCAGTATTTT.

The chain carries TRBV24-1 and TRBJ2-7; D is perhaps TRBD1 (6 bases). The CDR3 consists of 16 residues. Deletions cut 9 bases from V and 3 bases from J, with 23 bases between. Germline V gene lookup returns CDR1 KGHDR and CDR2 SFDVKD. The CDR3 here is CATAENPDQGGYEQYF. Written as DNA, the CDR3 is TGTGCCACCGCTGAGAACCCGGATCAAGGGGGCTACGAGCAGTACTTC.

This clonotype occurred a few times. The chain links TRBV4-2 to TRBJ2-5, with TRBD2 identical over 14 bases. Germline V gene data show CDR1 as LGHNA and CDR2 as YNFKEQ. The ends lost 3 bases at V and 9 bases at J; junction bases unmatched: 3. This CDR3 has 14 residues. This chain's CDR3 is CASSQEGLAGAQYF. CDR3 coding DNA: TGTGCCAGCAGCCAGGAGGGACTAGCGGGAGCCCAGTACTTC.

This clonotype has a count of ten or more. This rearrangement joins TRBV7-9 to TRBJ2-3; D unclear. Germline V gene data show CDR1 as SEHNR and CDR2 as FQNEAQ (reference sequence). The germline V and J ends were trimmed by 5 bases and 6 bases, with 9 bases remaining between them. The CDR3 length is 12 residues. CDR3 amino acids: CASSPVFDTQYF. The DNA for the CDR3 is TGTGCCAGCAGCCCTGTGTTTGATACGCAGTATTTT.

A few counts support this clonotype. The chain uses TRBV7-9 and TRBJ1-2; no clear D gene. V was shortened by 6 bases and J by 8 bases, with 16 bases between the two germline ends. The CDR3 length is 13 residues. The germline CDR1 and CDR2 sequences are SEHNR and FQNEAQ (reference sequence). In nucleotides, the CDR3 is TGTGCCAGCAGGTCAAGCGAAGCCGGGGGCTACACCTTC. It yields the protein CASRSSEAGGYTF.

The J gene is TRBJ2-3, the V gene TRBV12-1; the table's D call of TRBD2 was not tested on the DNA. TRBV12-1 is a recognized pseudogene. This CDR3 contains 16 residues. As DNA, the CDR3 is TGTGCCAGCAGACCGACCCGACTAGCGGGTGAAGATACGCAGTATTTT. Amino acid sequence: CASRPTRLAGEDTQYF.

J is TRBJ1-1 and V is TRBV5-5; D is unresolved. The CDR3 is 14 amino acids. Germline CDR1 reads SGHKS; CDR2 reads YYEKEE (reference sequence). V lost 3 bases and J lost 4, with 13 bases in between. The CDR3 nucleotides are TGTGCCAGCAGCTCTACGGTTCGGGCCACTGAAGCTTTCTTT. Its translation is CASSSTVRATEAFF.

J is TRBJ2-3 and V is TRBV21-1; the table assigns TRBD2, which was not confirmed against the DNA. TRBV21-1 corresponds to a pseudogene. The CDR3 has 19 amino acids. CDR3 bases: TGTGCCAGCAGCAACTATCTCAAGGGGACTAGCGGAAGCACAGATACGCAGTATTTT. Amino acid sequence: CASSNYLKGTSGSTDTQYF.

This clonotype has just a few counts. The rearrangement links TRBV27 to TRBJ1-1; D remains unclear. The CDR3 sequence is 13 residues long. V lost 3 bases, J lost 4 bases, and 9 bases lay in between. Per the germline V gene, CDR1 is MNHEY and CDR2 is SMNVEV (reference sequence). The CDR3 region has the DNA TGTGCCAGCAGTTTCGGGGAGATCACTGAAGCTTTCTTT. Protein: CASSFGEITEAFF.